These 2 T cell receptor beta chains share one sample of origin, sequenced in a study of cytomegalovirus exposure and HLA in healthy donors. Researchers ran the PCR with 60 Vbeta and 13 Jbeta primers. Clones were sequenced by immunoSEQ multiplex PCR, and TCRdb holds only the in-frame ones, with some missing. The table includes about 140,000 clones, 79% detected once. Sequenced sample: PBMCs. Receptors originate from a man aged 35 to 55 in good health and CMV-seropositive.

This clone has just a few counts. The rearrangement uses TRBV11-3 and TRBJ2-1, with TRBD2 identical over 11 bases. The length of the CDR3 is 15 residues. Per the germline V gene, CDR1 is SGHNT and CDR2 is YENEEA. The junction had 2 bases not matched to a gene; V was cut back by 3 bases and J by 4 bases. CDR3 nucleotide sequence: TGTGCCAGCAGCTTTAGCGGGGGGGATTACAATGAGCAGTTCTTC. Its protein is CASSFSGGDYNEQFF.

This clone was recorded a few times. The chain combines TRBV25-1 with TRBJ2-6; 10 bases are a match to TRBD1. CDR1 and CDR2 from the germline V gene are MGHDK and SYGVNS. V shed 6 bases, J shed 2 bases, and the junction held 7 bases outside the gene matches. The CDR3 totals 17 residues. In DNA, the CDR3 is TGTGCCAGCAGCTCCGGGACAGGGGATCCTGGGGCCAACGTCCTGACTTTC. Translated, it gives CASSSGTGDPGANVLTF.